This section outlines one TCR beta chain sequence together with its context. Each CDR3 protein is one row after TCRdb ran MiXCR on the RT-PCR reads. The repertoire consists of 50,000 to 60,000 distinct CDR3 sequences, with approximately 12% occurring once and the leading ten covering about a third. This entry belongs to a study of patients and donors after allogeneic stem cell transplantation. V was clipped by 5 bases and J by 3 bases; unmatched bases: 0. The CDR3 extends over 14 amino acids. This chain connects TRBV12-3 or TRBV12-4 to TRBJ2-1; 11 bases agree with TRBD2. The sample comprised blood, either unsorted or a sorted T cell fraction (not recorded which). This TCR was recovered from a human donor who was either an allogeneic HSCT recipient or a stem cell or donor lymphocyte infusion donor (not recorded which). It is not recorded whose cells these are; they may come from a transplant donor. In DNA form, the CDR3 reads TGTGCCAGCAGTGGGACTAGCGGCTACAATGAGCAGTTCTTC. It yields the protein CASSGTSGYNEQFF.